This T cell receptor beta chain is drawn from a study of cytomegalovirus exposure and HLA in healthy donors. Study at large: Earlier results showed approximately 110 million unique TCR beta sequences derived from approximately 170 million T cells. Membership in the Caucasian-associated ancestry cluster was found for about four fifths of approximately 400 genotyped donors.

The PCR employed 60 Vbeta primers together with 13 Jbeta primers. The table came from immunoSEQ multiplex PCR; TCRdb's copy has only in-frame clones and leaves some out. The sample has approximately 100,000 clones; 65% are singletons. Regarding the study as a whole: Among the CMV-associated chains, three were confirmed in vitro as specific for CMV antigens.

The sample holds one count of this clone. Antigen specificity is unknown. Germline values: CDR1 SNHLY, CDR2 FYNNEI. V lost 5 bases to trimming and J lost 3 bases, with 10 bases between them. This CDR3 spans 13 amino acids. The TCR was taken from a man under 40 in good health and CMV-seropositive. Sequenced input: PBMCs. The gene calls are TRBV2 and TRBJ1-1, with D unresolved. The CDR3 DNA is TGTGCCAGCAGTACTATAGGAGACACTGAAGCTTTCTTT. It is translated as CASSTIGDTEAFF.